The rows below give T cell receptor beta chains drawn from one sample of a study of blood T cell repertoires in COVID-19. The method was immunoSEQ multiplex PCR; TCRdb's version includes in-frame clones alone and lacks a portion of them. The profile shows a few hundred thousand clones, approximately 86% of them singletons. The sample consisted of peripheral blood. These receptors came from a man younger than 35 with active or convalescent COVID-19. Both conserved end residues are part of each CDR3. The order of the fields is J gene, clone size, D gene, V gene, CDR3 DNA, CDR3 protein. A D gene is named only where the DNA matches it firmly. Where a row states a size, it is once, few, many or the class of an expanded clone; other rows omit it.

TRBJ1-2 | . | . | TRBV15 | TGTGCCACCAGCAGAGATGCGGGACGAGAAGACTTC | CATSRDAGREDF
TRBJ1-3 | . | . | TRBV19 | TGTGCCAGCGTCCCGACGTACAGCTCTGGAAACACCATATATTTT | CASVPTYSSGNTIYF
TRBJ2-7 | . | TRBD2 | TRBV5-1 | TGCGCCAGCAGACGACTAGCGGGACGATACGAGCAGTACTTC | CASRRLAGRYEQYF
TRBJ1-1 | . | . | TRBV7-6 | TGTGCCAGCAGCTTAGAATTGGACAGATACACTGAAGCTTTCTTT | CASSLELDRYTEAFF
TRBJ1-5 | . | TRBD1 | TRBV12-3/TRBV12-4 | TGTGCCAGCAGTCTGACAGGGGTGGAGCCCCAGCATTTT | CASSLTGVEPQHF
TRBJ2-7 | once | TRBD2 | TRBV30 | TGTGCCTGGGAGTCCCAGGGCCGACTAGCGGGATCCCACGAGCAGTACTTC | CAWESQGRLAGSHEQYF
TRBJ2-2 | . | . | TRBV9 | TGTGCCAGCAGCCCCGCAGGCGGGTATAACACCGGGGAGCTGTTTTTT | CASSPAGGYNTGELFF
TRBJ1-5 | . | . | TRBV19 | TGTGCCAGTAGTACCTGGACTCTCCAGATGAGCAATCAGCCCCAGCATTTT | CASSTWTLQMSNQPQHF
TRBJ1-1 | . | TRBD1 | TRBV11-2 | TGTGCCAGCAGTGGGACAGGGGGGCCAAGGAGCACTGAAGCTTTCTTT | CASSGTGGPRSTEAFF
TRBJ1-6 | . | . | TRBV6-5 | TGTGCCAGCACTCCAAGGGCCAGGGGTTCACCCCTCCACTTT | CASTPRARGSPLHF
TRBJ2-3 | . | TRBD2 | TRBV4-1 | TGCGCCAGCAGCCAACCCCCGGGGGGGGCACAGACGGGTGATACGCAGTATTTT | CASSQPPGGAQTGDTQYF
TRBJ2-7 | . | TRBD2 | TRBV7-9 | TGTGCCAGCAGCTCCCCCTCCGGCGGGGGAAGCTCCTACGAGCAGTACTTC | CASSSPSGGGSSYEQYF
TRBJ2-7 | once | . | TRBV28 | TGTGCCAGCAGTTTACGCTACGAGCAGTACTTC | CASSLRYEQYF
TRBJ2-5 | . | TRBD2 | TRBV9 | TGTGCCAGCAGCGGGGGACTAGCGGAGAACCAAGAGACCCAGTACTTC | CASSGGLAENQETQYF
TRBJ2-3 | . | TRBD2 | TRBV24-1 | TGTGCCACCAGTGGGCTAGCGGGAGGGACAGATACGCAGTATTTT | CATSGLAGGTDTQYF
TRBJ2-5 | . | TRBD2 | TRBV11-2 | TGTGCCAGCAGCTTATTTAGCGGGGGGTATAATCAAGAGACCCAGTACTTC | CASSLFSGGYNQETQYF
TRBJ1-6 | . | . | TRBV4-1 | TGCGCCAGCAGCCAAGGGACAGCTTATATGTATAATTCACCCCTCCACTTT | CASSQGTAYMYNSPLHF
TRBJ2-3 | . | TRBD1 | TRBV19 | TGTGCCACCACGGGCAGGGGGACAGATACGCAGTATTTT | CATTGRGTDTQYF
TRBJ1-2 | . | . | TRBV11-2 | TGTGCCAGCAGCTTAGTTGGGGGCGCTGGTGGCTACACCTTC | CASSLVGGAGGYTF
TRBJ1-5 | . | TRBD1 | TRBV19 | TGTGCCAGTAGTAGGGACAGGGGCGGCAATCAGCCCCAGCATTTT | CASSRDRGGNQPQHF
TRBJ1-5 | . | . | TRBV7-9 | TGTGCCAGCAGCCGGGAACAGGGGCCCCAGCATTTT | CASSREQGPQHF
TRBJ1-1 | once | . | TRBV13 | TGTGCCAGCAGCTTACCGGGAGGGACCACTGAAGCTTTCTTT | CASSLPGGTTEAFF
TRBJ2-1 | . | . | TRBV6-2/TRBV6-3 | TGTGCCAGCAGTTATCTCGGGGTCGATGAGCAGTTCTTC | CASSYLGVDEQFF
TRBJ1-1 | . | TRBD1 | TRBV3-1/TRBV3-2 | TGTGCCAGCAAAAAGGGGGCGAAGTCTGAAGCTTTCTTT | CASKKGAKSEAFF
TRBJ1-5 | few | . | TRBV19 | TGTGCCAGTGAGAGGACAGTCTATCAGCCCCAGCATTTT | CASERTVYQPQHF
TRBJ2-2 | . | . | TRBV27 | TGTGCCAGCAGTTTGGCACGATACACCGGGGAGCTGTTTTTT | CASSLARYTGELFF
TRBJ1-5 | . | . | TRBV15 | TGTGCCACCAGCAGAGATAAGGGGCTAGGGCAGCCCCAGCATTTT | CATSRDKGLGQPQHF
TRBJ2-7 | . | TRBD2 | TRBV4-1 | TGCGCCAGCAGCCAAGGGACTAGCGGACCCTACGAGCAGTACTTC | CASSQGTSGPYEQYF
TRBJ2-3 | . | TRBD2 | TRBV20-1 | TGCAGTGCTAGTTCCGAAAGCGGGGCTAGCACAGATACGCAGTATTTT | CSASSESGASTDTQYF
TRBJ2-3 | many | . | TRBV7-6 | TGTGCCAGCAGCTTAGCGGGAGTGGCAGATACGCAGTATTTT | CASSLAGVADTQYF
TRBJ1-6 | . | TRBD1 | TRBV7-3 | TGTGCCAGCAGCCCCACAGGGGTAGGTTCACCCCTCCACTTT | CASSPTGVGSPLHF
TRBJ2-2 | . | TRBD2 | TRBV4-1 | TGCGCCAGCAGCCCAGGGACTAGCGGAGCCGAACGGGGGGAGCTGTTTTTT | CASSPGTSGAERGELFF
TRBJ2-2 | . | . | TRBV5-5 | TGTGCCAGCAGCTTGGAACTAGCAGGCACCGGGGAGCTGTTTTTT | CASSLELAGTGELFF